The next 18 T cell receptor beta chains were all read from a single sample in a study of CD8+ T cells in alopecia areata. Reverse transcribed after extraction, RNA yielded cDNA as the sequencing template. TCRdb keeps only in-frame clones here, not all; method: immunoSEQ multiplex PCR. The sample holds around 200,000 clones; 53% are singletons and the top ten take about 10%. Treatment in this sample: oral pan-JAK inhibitor, 5-10 mg twice daily. The specimen comprised CD8+ T cells sorted from blood, sampled at week 24, from a patient treated with tofacitinib. These receptors were taken from a human donor with alopecia areata.

The chain links TRBV5-1 to TRBJ1-2; D is unclear. Germline V gene data show CDR1 as SGHRS and CDR2 as YFSETQ. The CDR3 is 15 residues long. V gave up 4 bases and J gave up 6 bases, with 19 bases separating them. The CDR3 loop reads CASSLLGPAVDGYTF. DNA of the CDR3: TGCGCCAGCAGCCTCCTGGGTCCGGCTGTGGATGGCTACACCTTC.

This clone was detected only a few times. The chain recombines TRBV29-1 with TRBJ2-1; D gene uncertain. Germline assignment: CDR1 SQVTM and CDR2 ANQGSEA. This CDR3 has 13 amino acids. The germline V and J ends were trimmed by 1 base and 1 base, with 5 bases remaining between them. CDR3 in amino acids: CSVEGESYNEQFF. The CDR3 region has the DNA TGCAGCGTTGAAGGGGAATCCTACAATGAGCAGTTCTTC.

V usage is TRBV5-1 and J usage is TRBJ1-5; 10 bases agree with TRBD1. This CDR3 spans 15 amino acids. Germline V gives CDR1 SGHRS, CDR2 YFSETQ. V was pared by 4 bases and J by 7 bases, with 8 bases of the junction left unmatched. CDR3 protein: CASSRDRGLGQPQHF. As DNA, the CDR3 is TGCGCCAGCAGCAGGGACAGGGGATTAGGACAGCCCCAGCATTTT. Using reference TRBV5-1 and TRBJ1-5 for the parts outside the CDR3, the full variable domain is KAGVTQTPRYLIKTRGQQVTLSCSPISGHRSVSWYQQTPGQGLQFLFEYFSETQRNKGNFPGRFSGRQFSNSRSEMNVSTLELGDSALYLCASSRDRGLGQPQHFGDGTRLSIL.

The rearrangement joins TRBV6-6 to TRBJ2-5, with D unresolved. V gave up 11 bases and J gave up 4 bases, with 14 bases separating them. Per the germline V gene, CDR1 is MNHNY and CDR2 is SVGAGI (reference sequence). This CDR3 comprises 12 residues. The chain's CDR3 is CACALKGETQYF. In nucleotides, the CDR3 is TGTGCCTGCGCCCTTAAGGGAGAGACCCAGTACTTC.

The chain has TRBV9 and TRBJ1-1; 7 nucleotides align to TRBD1. The V segment lost 2 bases and the J segment 1 base; nucleotides outside the gene matches: 2. This CDR3 region has 14 residues. Germline assignment: CDR1 SGDLS and CDR2 YYNGEE. The CDR3 DNA follows: TGTGCCAGCAGCGTGGGACAGCCGAACACTGAAGCTTTCTTT. This translates into CASSVGQPNTEAFF.

There are a few counts of this clone. At one boundary the junction diverges from the germline segment, which might be a read error. The chain combines TRBV10-3 with TRBJ2-1, with a possible D match to TRBD2 (6 bases). This CDR3 region has 12 residues. Germline loops: CDR1 ENHRY, CDR2 SYGVKD. The CDR3 region has the DNA TGTGCCATCAGTGAGCACCGGGACTCCCCACTCTTC. Translating it yields CAISEHRDSPLF.

The V and J genes are TRBV9 and TRBJ1-2; tentative D call: TRBD1 (5 bases). Germline V gene sequence: CDR1 SGDLS, CDR2 YYNGEE. The CDR3 has 13 residues. V lost 0 bases and J 8 bases, leaving 11 bases between the germline ends. CDR3 sequence reads: CASSVADSGGYTF. CDR3 sequence (DNA): TGTGCCAGCAGCGTAGCGGACTCAGGGGGCTACACCTTC.

This clone was observed a few times. V is TRBV5-8 and J is TRBJ2-1, with TRBD1 as a possible D gene (6 bases). V gave up 4 bases and J gave up 8 bases, with 16 bases separating them. The CDR3 sequence is 14 residues long. From germline, CDR1 is SGHTS and CDR2 YDEGEE. The CDR3 sequence is CASSLGYRADEQFF. The DNA of the CDR3 is TGTGCCAGCAGCCTTGGGTACAGGGCAGATGAGCAGTTCTTC.

For this clone: This CDR3 is also generated by other DNA sequences in the sample. The CDR3 loop reads CAWSPVGTEAFF. Here the CDR3 DNA reads TGTGCCTGGAGTCCGGTAGGCACTGAAGCTTTCTTT. The chain couples TRBV30 to TRBJ1-1; no clear D. V gave up 2 bases and J gave up 4 bases, with 8 bases separating them. Germline CDR1 and CDR2: GTSNPN and SVGIG (reference sequence). The CDR3 totals 12 residues. The full variable domain, with the rest looked up from reference TRBV30 and TRBJ1-1, is SQTIHQWPATLVQPVGSPLSLECTVEGTSNPNLYWYRQAAGRGLQLLFYSVGIGQISSEVPQNLSASRPQDRQFILSSKKLLLSDSGFYLCAWSPVGTEAFFGQGTRLTVV.

The table lists this clone with a few counts. The chain couples TRBV27 to TRBJ2-1, with a weak D call TRBD1 (6 bases). This CDR3 region has 16 residues. Trimming removed 5 bases from V and 4 bases from J, with 18 bases in between. CDR1 is MNHEY, CDR2 SMNVEV, per germline (reference sequence). The CDR3 is CASSPSIGQSYNEQFF. CDR3 nucleotide sequence: TGTGCCAGCAGTCCATCCATAGGACAGAGTTACAATGAGCAGTTCTTC.

The chain couples TRBV19 to TRBJ1-1; D not resolved. This CDR3 is 12 amino acids long. Germline V gene data show CDR1 as LNHDA and CDR2 as SQIVND (reference sequence). Trimming shortened V by 3 bases and J by 7 bases, and 9 bases separated the two germline ends. The CDR3 spells CASSIMAGEAFF. The DNA of the CDR3 is TGTGCCAGTAGTATTATGGCAGGTGAAGCTTTCTTT.

This clone was observed once. V and J are TRBV7-9 and TRBJ1-2, with D possibly TRBD1 on 6 matching bases. Trimming shortened V by 2 bases and J by 10 bases, and 14 bases separated the two germline ends. CDR3 length: 13 residues. Germline V CDR1 and CDR2: SEHNR, FQNEAQ (reference sequence). CDR3 region: CASSLRHRDDYTF. CDR3 DNA: TGTGCCAGCAGCTTAAGGCACAGGGATGACTACACCTTC.

The chain is built from TRBV15 and TRBJ2-5, with D unresolved. CDR3 length: 12 amino acids. V was trimmed by 0 bases and J by 4 bases, leaving 3 bases between them. CDR1 and CDR2 (germline): LNHNV, YYDKDF (reference sequence). CDR3 sequence (DNA): TGTGCCACCAGCAGAGACGGAGAGACCCAGTACTTC. Its protein product is CATSRDGETQYF.

This sequence joins TRBV4-3 and TRBJ1-2; D is ambiguous. The CDR3 spans 17 residues. V lost 0 bases and J lost 6, with 20 bases in between. The germline V gene encodes CDR1 LGHNA and CDR2 YSLEER. CDR3 loop: CASSQEQRRRGMDGYTF. CDR3 DNA: TGCGCCAGCAGCCAAGAGCAGAGAAGGAGAGGAATGGATGGCTACACCTTC.

The chain recombines TRBV29-1 with TRBJ2-2; tentative D call: TRBD2 (5 bases). Germline CDR1 SQVTM, CDR2 ANQGSEA. The CDR3 is made up of 13 amino acids. The V and J ends lost 0 bases and 5 bases respectively, with 7 bases between them. CDR3 nucleotide sequence: TGCAGCGTTGAAGATGCGGGTACCGGGGAGCTGTTTTTT. Encoded protein: CSVEDAGTGELFF.

The chain couples TRBV7-8 to TRBJ2-3; the D gene could be TRBD1 or TRBD2 (5 bases each). Germline lookup yields CDR1 SGHVS and CDR2 FQNEAQ. The CDR3 has 17 amino acids. Trimming took off 2 bases at V and 2 bases at J, with 17 bases between the two ends. CDR3 amino acids: CASSLIPQGEYTDTQYF. The CDR3 coding sequence is TGTGCCAGCAGCTTAATCCCCCAGGGAGAATACACAGATACGCAGTATTTT.

The CDR3 DNA is TGTGCCAGCAGCTTAGACGGGGAGGAGACCCAGTACTTC. It specifies CASSLDGEETQYF. The chain links TRBV11-2 to TRBJ2-5; TRBD2 is a possible D gene (5 bases). Germline CDR1 and CDR2: SGHAT and FQNNGV. The CDR3 is 13 residues long. The V and J ends lost 0 bases and 5 bases respectively, with 7 bases between them.

This clone has just one count. J is TRBJ1-2 and V is TRBV7-2; TRBD1 matches at 7 bases. J was trimmed by 0 bases and V by 7 bases; bases with no gene match: 5. CDR3 length: 14 amino acids. The germline V gene encodes CDR1 SGHTA and CDR2 FQGNSA. This CDR3 reads CASTEQGTNYGYTF. The CDR3 nucleotides read TGTGCCAGCACCGAACAGGGGACTAACTATGGCTACACCTTC.